This record covers a single T cell receptor beta chain. The antigen is unknown. Looked up from germline, CDR1 is MNHEY and CDR2 is SVGAGI. This CDR3 comprises 16 residues. V lost 1 base and J lost 6; bases outside the gene matches: 9. The data were taken from a study of T cell responses to AZD1222 COVID-19 vaccine. Study information: Analysis merged second doses at about 4 or about 12 weeks. Study conclusions and caveats: Repertoire sampling happened only post peak T cell response. The sample set comprised mostly white British donors with more females, and clonal diversity was possibly underestimated.

This table comes from immunoSEQ multiplex PCR, and its TCRdb copy is limited to in-frame clones, with some not included. The sample lists about 160,000 clones; 90% were seen once. The V and J genes are TRBV6-5 and TRBJ2-1; TRBD1 matches 7 bases. Sequenced material: peripheral blood, taken on day 0 of AZD1222 vaccination. The TCR comes from an adult in good health. DNA of the CDR3: TGTGCCAGCAGTTACTTCGGGACAGCCGCCGGCAATGAGCAGTTCTTC. It yields the protein CASSYFGTAAGNEQFF.